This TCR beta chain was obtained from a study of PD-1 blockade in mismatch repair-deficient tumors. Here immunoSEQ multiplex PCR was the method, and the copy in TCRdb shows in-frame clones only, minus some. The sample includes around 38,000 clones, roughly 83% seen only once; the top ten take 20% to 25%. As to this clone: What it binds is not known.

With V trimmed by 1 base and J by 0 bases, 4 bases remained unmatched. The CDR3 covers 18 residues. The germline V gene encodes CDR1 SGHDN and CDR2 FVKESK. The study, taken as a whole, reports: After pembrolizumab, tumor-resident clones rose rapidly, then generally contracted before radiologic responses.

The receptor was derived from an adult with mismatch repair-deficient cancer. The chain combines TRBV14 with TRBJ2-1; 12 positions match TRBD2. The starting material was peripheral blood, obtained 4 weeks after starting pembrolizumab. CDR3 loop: CASSQGRTSGASYNEQFF. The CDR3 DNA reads TGTGCCAGCAGCCAAGGGAGGACTAGCGGGGCCTCCTACAATGAGCAGTTCTTC.